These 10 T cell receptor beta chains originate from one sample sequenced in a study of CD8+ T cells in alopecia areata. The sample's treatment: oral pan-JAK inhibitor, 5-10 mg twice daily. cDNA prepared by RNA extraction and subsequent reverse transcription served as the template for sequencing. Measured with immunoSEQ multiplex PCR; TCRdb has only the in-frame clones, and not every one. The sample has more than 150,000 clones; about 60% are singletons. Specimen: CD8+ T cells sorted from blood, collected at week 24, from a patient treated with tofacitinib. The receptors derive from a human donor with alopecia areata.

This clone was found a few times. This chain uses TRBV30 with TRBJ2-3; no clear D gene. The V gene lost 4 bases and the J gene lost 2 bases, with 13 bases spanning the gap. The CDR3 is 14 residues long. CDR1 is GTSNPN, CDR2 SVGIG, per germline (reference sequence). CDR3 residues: CAWIPQENTDTQYF. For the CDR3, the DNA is TGTGCCTGGATCCCCCAGGAAAACACAGATACGCAGTATTTT.

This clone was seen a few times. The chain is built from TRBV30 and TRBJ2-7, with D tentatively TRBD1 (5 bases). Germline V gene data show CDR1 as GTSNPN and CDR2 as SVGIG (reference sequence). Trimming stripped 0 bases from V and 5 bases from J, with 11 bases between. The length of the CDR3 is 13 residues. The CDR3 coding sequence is TGTGCCTGGAGTGTCTCAGGGATACACGAGCAGTACTTC. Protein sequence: CAWSVSGIHEQYF.

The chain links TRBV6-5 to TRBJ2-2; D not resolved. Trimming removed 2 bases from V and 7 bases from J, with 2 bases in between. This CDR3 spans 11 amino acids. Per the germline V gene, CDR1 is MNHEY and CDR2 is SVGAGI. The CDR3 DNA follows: TGTGCCAGCAGTTACGGCGGGGAGCTGTTTTTT. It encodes CASSYGGELFF.

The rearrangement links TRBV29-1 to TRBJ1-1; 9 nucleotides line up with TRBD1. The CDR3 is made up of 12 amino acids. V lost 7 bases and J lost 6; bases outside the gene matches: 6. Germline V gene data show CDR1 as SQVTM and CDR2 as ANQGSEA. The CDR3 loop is CSDGQGSAEAFF. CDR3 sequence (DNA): TGCAGCGACGGACAGGGGAGCGCTGAAGCTTTCTTT.

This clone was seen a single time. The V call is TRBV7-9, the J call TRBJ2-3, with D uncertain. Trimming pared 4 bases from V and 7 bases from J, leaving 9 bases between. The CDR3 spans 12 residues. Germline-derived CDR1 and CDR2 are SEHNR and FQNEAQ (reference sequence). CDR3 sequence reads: CASSSDSYTQYF. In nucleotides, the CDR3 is TGTGCCAGCAGCTCAGACTCCTATACGCAGTATTTT.

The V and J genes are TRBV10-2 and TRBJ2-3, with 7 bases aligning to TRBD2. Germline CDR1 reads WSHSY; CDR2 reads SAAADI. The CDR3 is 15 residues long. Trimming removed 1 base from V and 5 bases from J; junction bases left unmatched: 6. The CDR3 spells CASSEYGRAGDTQYF. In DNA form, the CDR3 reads TGCGCCAGCAGTGAGTATGGGAGGGCCGGAGATACGCAGTATTTT.

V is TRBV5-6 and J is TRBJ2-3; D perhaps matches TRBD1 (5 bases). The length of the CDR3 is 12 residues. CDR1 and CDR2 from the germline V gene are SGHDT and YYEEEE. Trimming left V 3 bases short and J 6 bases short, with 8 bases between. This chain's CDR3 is CASSWGSDTQYF. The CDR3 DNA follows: TGTGCCAGCAGCTGGGGCTCGGATACGCAGTATTTT.

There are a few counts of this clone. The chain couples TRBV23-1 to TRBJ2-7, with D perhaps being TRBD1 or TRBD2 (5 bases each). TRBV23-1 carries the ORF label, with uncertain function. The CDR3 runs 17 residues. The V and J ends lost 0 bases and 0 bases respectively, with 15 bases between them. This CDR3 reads CASSQSTGTESSYEQYF. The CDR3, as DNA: TGCGCCAGCAGTCAATCTACCGGGACCGAGAGCTCCTACGAGCAGTACTTC.

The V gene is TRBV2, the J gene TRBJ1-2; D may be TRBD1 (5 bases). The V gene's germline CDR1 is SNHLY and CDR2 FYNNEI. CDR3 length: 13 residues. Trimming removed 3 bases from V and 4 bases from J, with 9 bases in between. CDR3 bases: TGTGCCAGCAGTGAGGGGGTGCTCTATGGCTACACCTTC. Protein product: CASSEGVLYGYTF.

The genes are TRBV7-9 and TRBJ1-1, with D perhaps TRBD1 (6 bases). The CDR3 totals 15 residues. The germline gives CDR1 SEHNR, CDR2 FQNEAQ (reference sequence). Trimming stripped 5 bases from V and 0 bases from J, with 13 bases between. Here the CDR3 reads CASSRSEGVNTEAFF. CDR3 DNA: TGTGCCAGCAGCCGTTCGGAGGGGGTGAACACTGAAGCTTTCTTT.